The present T cell receptor beta chain was sequenced within a study of T cell changes during pregnancy in multiple sclerosis. Libraries were prepared by immunoSEQ multiplex PCR; TCRdb keeps only in-frame clonotypes and omits some of them. The sample holds tens of thousands of clones, 93% seen once. The CDR3 contains 17 residues. Germline lookup yields CDR1 MGHRA and CDR2 YSYEKL. The V gene end was trimmed by 0 bases and the J gene end by 7 bases; junction bases not matched to a gene: 10. Material: peripheral blood, obtained in the second trimester of pregnancy. The sequence derives from a female donor with multiple sclerosis, enrolled in a pregnancy study. The chain combines TRBV4-1 with TRBJ2-3, with 10 nucleotides matching TRBD2. The CDR3 DNA sequence: TGCGCCAGCAGCCAAGATTTAAGGACTAGCGGATATAATACGCAGTATTTT. The encoded protein is CASSQDLRTSGYNTQYF.